The next 26 T cell receptor beta chains were all read from a single sample in a study of chemoradiotherapy in HPV16-positive cancers. Sequenced by immunoSEQ multiplex PCR; TCRdb stores in-frame clones only, minus some. Of about 3,600 clones in the sample, about 76% are singletons; the top ten hold 13% to 15%. The sample was taken from a patient who underwent chemoradiotherapy. Receptors were obtained from a human donor with HPV-associated anogenital cancer.

This chain connects TRBV10-3 to TRBJ2-1; 11 positions agree with TRBD2. This CDR3 has 13 amino acids. V was clipped by 6 bases and J by 7 bases; unmatched bases: 2. Germline assignment: CDR1 ENHRY and CDR2 SYGVKD. In nucleotides, the CDR3 is TGTGCCATCAGCGGGACTAGCGGTAATGAGCAGTTCTTC. The encoded protein is CAISGTSGNEQFF.

The J gene is TRBJ2-5, the V gene TRBV7-8; 7 nucleotides match TRBD1. Unmatched junction bases numbered 11, after V lost 6 bases and J lost 4 bases. The CDR3 runs 15 residues. From germline, CDR1 is SGHVS and CDR2 FQNEAQ. In nucleotides, the CDR3 is TGTGCCAGCAGAGCCCGGGCTGCAGGGGGAGAGACCCAGTACTTC. Its translation: CASRARAAGGETQYF. Full variable domain (missing parts from reference TRBV7-8 and TRBJ2-5): GAGVSQSPRYKVAKRGQDVALRCDPISGHVSLFWYQQALGQGPEFLTYFQNEAQLDKSGLPSDRFFAERPEGSVSTLKIQRTQQEDSAVYLCASRARAAGGETQYFGPGTRLLVL.

V gene TRBV6-1 combines with J gene TRBJ1-1; TRBD1 matches 8 bases. Trimming cost V 7 bases and J 5 bases; bases outside gene matches: 6. Germline values: CDR1 MNHNS, CDR2 SASEGT. This CDR3 is 13 amino acids long. The DNA of the CDR3 is TGTGCCAGCATCTTACAGGGGGGAACTGAAGCTTTCTTT. Protein: CASILQGGTEAFF.

This clone was found once. The chain employs TRBV5-1 and TRBJ1-2; possible D gene TRBD1, 5 bases. Germline CDR1 and CDR2: SGHRS and YFSETQ. The CDR3 extends over 14 amino acids. Trimming cost V 0 bases and J 7 bases, with 13 bases left between them. CDR3 sequence: CASSLEVREGGYTF. CDR3 bases: TGCGCCAGCAGCTTGGAAGTCAGGGAAGGTGGCTACACCTTC.

This chain joins TRBV6-1 and TRBJ2-3; weak D call: TRBD2 (6 bases). The CDR3 loop spans 15 amino acids. V lost 1 base, J lost 6 bases, and 14 bases lay in between. The germline V gene has CDR1 MNHNS and CDR2 SASEGT. CDR3 bases: TGTGCCAGCAGTGAAGGACGAGGGGAGGTGGATACGCAGTATTTT. This gives the protein CASSEGRGEVDTQYF.

CDR3: CATSSDLRSGGAVQTQYF. The CDR3 nucleotides read TGTGCCACCAGCAGTGACCTTAGGAGCGGGGGGGCAGTACAGACCCAGTACTTC. The chain couples TRBV15 to TRBJ2-5; 10 nucleotides match TRBD2. Germline V lookup: CDR1 LNHNV, CDR2 YYDKDF (reference sequence). The CDR3 is 18 amino acids. J was trimmed by 6 bases and V by 3 bases; bases with no gene match: 16.

CDR3 coding DNA: TGTGCCTGGAGTGTACAGGGCAATTCACCCCTCCACTTT. It translates to CAWSVQGNSPLHF. This rearrangement joins TRBV30 to TRBJ1-6, with D perhaps matching TRBD1 (6 bases). The V gene lost 0 bases and the J gene lost 7 bases, with 7 bases spanning the gap. Germline values: CDR1 GTSNPN, CDR2 SVGIG (reference sequence). The CDR3 has 13 residues. Using reference TRBV30 and TRBJ1-6 for the parts outside the CDR3, the full variable domain is SQTIHQWPATLVQPVGSPLSLECTVEGTSNPNLYWYRQAAGRGLQLLFYSVGIGQISSEVPQNLSASRPQDRQFILSSKKLLLSDSGFYLCAWSVQGNSPLHFGNGTRLTVT.

V usage is TRBV6-1 and J usage is TRBJ2-2; a possible D gene is TRBD1 (6 bases). The CDR3 consists of 12 residues. Germline assignment: CDR1 MNHNS and CDR2 SASEGT. V gave up 8 bases and J gave up 6 bases, with 10 bases separating them. CDR3 protein: CASGPGAGELFF. CDR3 sequence (DNA): TGTGCCAGCGGACCAGGGGCCGGGGAGCTGTTTTTT.

The chain carries TRBV2 and TRBJ2-1; D not resolved. The CDR3 is 13 residues long. Looked up from germline, CDR1 is SNHLY and CDR2 is FYNNEI. V was trimmed by 8 bases and J by 0 bases, leaving 8 bases between them. The CDR3 DNA sequence: TGTGCCAGCCGACTGCTCTCCTACAATGAGCAGTTCTTC. Protein product: CASRLLSYNEQFF.

The chain has TRBV5-6 and TRBJ2-5; 7 nucleotides line up with TRBD1. Germline V gene sequence: CDR1 SGHDT, CDR2 YYEEEE. The CDR3 contains 16 residues. Trimming removed 1 base from V and 7 bases from J; junction bases left unmatched: 13. DNA for the CDR3: TGTGCCAGCAGCTTGATGCGACAGGGTGAAGGGGGGACCCAGTACTTC. Translating gives CASSLMRQGEGGTQYF.

This clone was seen only a few times. The rearrangement joins TRBV18 to TRBJ1-2, with D uncertain. The CDR3 consists of 14 residues. V was trimmed by 3 bases and J by 5 bases, leaving 13 bases between them. Germline-derived CDR1 and CDR2 are KGHSH and LQKENI. CDR3 in amino acids: CASSPPGLEYGYTF. CDR3 bases: TGTGCCAGCTCACCGCCCGGTTTAGAGTATGGCTACACCTTC.

The V and J genes are TRBV7-6 and TRBJ1-1; D possibly corresponds to TRBD1 (5 bases). This CDR3 region has 14 residues. Looked up from germline, CDR1 is SGHVS and CDR2 is FNYEAQ. The V end lost 1 base, the J end lost 4 bases, and 10 bases lay between the germline ends. The CDR3: CASSLGQPATEAFF. CDR3 in DNA: TGTGCCAGCAGCTTAGGACAGCCGGCCACTGAAGCTTTCTTT.

The rearrangement links TRBV7-3 to TRBJ2-4, with TRBD1 identical over 10 bases. Germline loops: CDR1 SGHTA, CDR2 FQGTGA. This CDR3 region has 17 residues. The J segment lost 2 bases and the V segment lost 3 bases, leaving 7 bases of the junction unmatched. The CDR3 loop is CASSFPRGQGTKNIQYF. Here the CDR3 DNA reads TGTGCCAGCAGCTTTCCACGGGGACAGGGGACCAAAAACATTCAGTACTTC. Full variable domain (outside the CDR3, taken from reference TRBV7-3 and TRBJ2-4): GAGVSQTPSNKVTEKGKYVELRCDPISGHTALYWYRQSLGQGPEFLIYFQGTGAADDSGLPNDRFFAVRPEGSVSTLKIQRTERGDSAVYLCASSFPRGQGTKNIQYFGAGTRLSVL.

This rearrangement joins TRBV10-1 to TRBJ2-3; the D is unclear. Germline CDR1 reads WNHNN; CDR2 reads SYGVQD (reference sequence). The CDR3 is made up of 13 amino acids. Trimming pared 0 bases from V and 4 bases from J, leaving 5 bases between. CDR3 loop: CASSESNSDTQYF. In DNA, the CDR3 is TGCGCCAGCAGTGAGTCGAACTCAGATACGCAGTATTTT.

The chain carries TRBV5-6 and TRBJ2-5; TRBD2 aligns across 7 bases. Germline trimming cut 6 bases from V and 1 base from J; bases unmatched to any gene: 9. The CDR3 has 15 residues. CDR1 and CDR2 from the germline V gene are SGHDT and YYEEEE. In nucleotides, the CDR3 is TGTGCCAGCACCACGACTAGCAGCCGCCAAGAGACCCAGTACTTC. Protein sequence: CASTTTSSRQETQYF.

The chain couples TRBV7-5 to TRBJ2-2; TRBD1 was called by the table and not checked on the DNA. TRBV7-5 is shown as a pseudogene. The CDR3 loop spans 15 amino acids. CDR3 loop: CARSKRKQGTGELFF. The CDR3 DNA sequence: TGTGCCAGAAGCAAGCGAAAACAGGGGACCGGGGAGCTGTTTTTT.

The chain is built from TRBV2 and TRBJ2-7; no reliable D call. From germline, CDR1 is SNHLY and CDR2 FYNNEI. The CDR3 runs 15 residues. V lost 7 bases to trimming and J lost 6 bases, with 22 bases between them. The CDR3 loop reads CASNPPDMNGPEQYF. In DNA form, the CDR3 reads TGTGCCAGCAACCCACCCGACATGAACGGGCCCGAGCAGTACTTC.

In this sample, this clone turned up a few times. This rearrangement joins TRBV2 to TRBJ1-2, with 9 bases that match TRBD1. The germline V gene has CDR1 SNHLY and CDR2 FYNNEI. V dropped 8 bases and J dropped 5; count of bases not matched to a gene: 6. CDR3 length: 13 amino acids. This CDR3 reads CASAGTGNYGYTF. CDR3 nucleotides: TGTGCCAGCGCCGGGACAGGGAATTATGGCTACACCTTC. Based on the CDR3 plus reference TRBV2 and TRBJ1-2, the full variable domain is EPEVTQTPSHQVTQMGQEVILRCVPISNHLYFYWYRQILGQKVEFLVSFYNNEISEKSEIFDDQFSVERPDGSNFTLKIRSTKLEDSAMYFCASAGTGNYGYTFGSGTRLTVV.

The count of this clone is one. The chain links TRBV6-4 to TRBJ2-2; maybe TRBD1 (5 bases). The germline V gene encodes CDR1 MRHNA and CDR2 SNTAGT. The CDR3 sequence is 15 residues long. Trimming left V 2 bases short and J 5 bases short, with 12 bases between. This CDR3 reads CASSDGQGGTGELFF. In DNA form, the CDR3 reads TGTGCCAGCAGTGACGGCCAGGGTGGTACCGGGGAGCTGTTTTTT.

This clone has only a few counts. The J gene is TRBJ2-1, the V gene TRBV7-3; tentatively, D is TRBD1 (5 bases). Trimming removed 2 bases at V and 7 bases at J, with 9 bases between. Germline loops: CDR1 SGHTA, CDR2 FQGTGA. This CDR3 contains 13 residues. CDR3 sequence (DNA): TGTGCCAGCAGCTTAGGGGCCCAGAATGAGCAGTTCTTC. It encodes CASSLGAQNEQFF. The full variable domain, with the rest looked up from reference TRBV7-3 and TRBJ2-1, is GAGVSQTPSNKVTEKGKYVELRCDPISGHTALYWYRQSLGQGPEFLIYFQGTGAADDSGLPNDRFFAVRPEGSVSTLKIQRTERGDSAVYLCASSLGAQNEQFFGPGTRLTVL.

This chain joins TRBV19 and TRBJ2-5, with 7 bases lining up with TRBD1. CDR3 length: 18 residues. Germline lookup yields CDR1 LNHDA and CDR2 SQIVND (reference sequence). J gave up 5 bases and V 5 bases, and 20 bases lay outside the gene matches. Here the CDR3 reads CASSAMPIGQVPRETQYF. The CDR3, as DNA: TGTGCCAGTAGTGCCATGCCGATCGGACAGGTCCCCAGGGAGACCCAGTACTTC.

The chain has TRBV28 and TRBJ2-7, with 9 bases that match TRBD2. V dropped 1 base and J dropped 5; count of bases not matched to a gene: 9. Germline CDR1 reads MDHEN; CDR2 reads SYDVKM. This CDR3 is built from 16 residues. CDR3 sequence (DNA): TGTGCCAGCAGTTTATCTGGGACTAGCTTGTTCCACGAGCAGTACTTC. Translation: CASSLSGTSLFHEQYF. Filled out from reference TRBV28 and TRBJ2-7, the complete variable domain reads DVKVTQSSRYLVKRTGEKVFLECVQDMDHENMFWYRQDPGLGLRLIYFSYDVKMKEKGDIPEGYSVSREKKERFSLILESASTNQTSMYLCASSLSGTSLFHEQYFGPGTRLTVT.

The chain carries TRBV4-3 and TRBJ2-5; D is perhaps TRBD1 (7 bases). Trimming shortened V by 4 bases and J by 1 base, and 16 bases separated the two germline ends. The germline gives CDR1 LGHNA, CDR2 YSLEER. CDR3 length equals 16 residues. The CDR3 is CASSPGRTGSQETQYF. The CDR3 DNA reads TGCGCCAGCAGCCCAGGGAGGACAGGTTCCCAAGAGACCCAGTACTTC.

The chain has TRBV7-6 and TRBJ2-5, with D uncertain. The CDR3 loop spans 13 amino acids. V dropped 5 bases and J dropped 2 bases, with 9 bases sitting between them. The V gene's germline CDR1 is SGHVS and CDR2 FNYEAQ. The CDR3 DNA sequence: TGTGCCAGCAGCACCGGGCGACAAGAGACCCAGTACTTC. This codes for CASSTGRQETQYF. The variable domain in full, completed from reference TRBV7-6 and TRBJ2-5, reads GAGVSQSPRYKVTKRGQDVALRCDPISGHVSLYWYRQALGQGPEFLTYFNYEAQQDKSGLPNDRFSAERPEGSISTLTIQRTEQRDSAMYRCASSTGRQETQYFGPGTRLLVL.

The count of this clone is one. The chain uses TRBV7-9 and TRBJ1-2; 11 bases line up with TRBD1. The CDR3 is 17 amino acids. J lost 2 bases, V lost 1 base, and 6 bases had no gene match. Germline loops: CDR1 SEHNR, CDR2 FQNEAQ (reference sequence). CDR3 DNA sequence: TGTGCCAGCAGCTTAGAAGGGACAGGGGGTGCAAACTATGGCTACACCTTC. Encoded protein: CASSLEGTGGANYGYTF.

The chain is built from TRBV18 and TRBJ1-2, with no clear D. Germline values: CDR1 KGHSH, CDR2 LQKENI. The CDR3 spans 13 residues. V was pared by 3 bases and J by 5 bases, with 10 bases between. The CDR3 sequence is CASSPGPRYGYTF. CDR3 DNA sequence: TGTGCCAGCTCACCTGGGCCCAGGTATGGCTACACCTTC. Complete variable domain (other parts from reference TRBV18 and TRBJ1-2): NAGVMQNPRHLVRRRGQEARLRCSPMKGHSHVYWYRQLPEEGLKFMVYLQKENIIDESGMPKERFSAEFPKEGPSILRIQQVVRGDSAAYFCASSPGPRYGYTFGSGTRLTVV.